The 7 T cell receptor beta chains given below trace back to one sample, sequenced in a study of blood T cell repertoires in COVID-19. Sequenced by immunoSEQ multiplex PCR; TCRdb stores in-frame clones only, minus some. The sample lists 190,000 or so clones, around 87% occurring once. Sequenced input: peripheral blood. The receptor source for this set is a man in his forties or fifties with active or convalescent COVID-19.

The V and J genes are TRBV4-1 and TRBJ1-1; D might be TRBD1 (6 bases). V shed 6 bases and J shed 1 base, with 12 bases lying between them. CDR3 length: 14 amino acids. Germline V gene lookup returns CDR1 MGHRA and CDR2 YSYEKL. CDR3 region: CASSTGRGNTEAFF. The CDR3 nucleotides read TGCGCCAGCAGTACAGGGAGGGGGAACACTGAAGCTTTCTTT.

V usage is TRBV30 and J usage is TRBJ2-3; maybe TRBD1 (5 bases). V lost 2 bases and J 1 base, leaving 10 bases between the germline ends. The CDR3 has 14 residues. Per the germline V gene, CDR1 is GTSNPN and CDR2 is SVGIG (reference sequence). In DNA, the CDR3 is TGTGCCTGGAGTAGGGGCGGTGGCACAGATACGCAGTATTTT. Protein sequence: CAWSRGGGTDTQYF.

The chain employs TRBV5-1 and TRBJ1-3; possibly TRBD1 for D (6 bases). V lost 4 bases and J lost 0, with 17 bases in between. The germline gives CDR1 SGHRS, CDR2 YFSETQ. This CDR3 has 17 amino acids. The CDR3 nucleotides are TGCGCCAGCAGCCTGGACAGACTATCTTACTCTGGAAACACCATATATTTT. Amino acid sequence: CASSLDRLSYSGNTIYF.

Only a few counts were recorded for this clone. V and J are TRBV7-6 and TRBJ2-1, with D hard to call. The germline V and J ends were trimmed by 5 bases and 0 bases, with 11 bases remaining between them. The CDR3 is made up of 15 amino acids. Germline V gene data show CDR1 as SGHVS and CDR2 as FNYEAQ. The CDR3 sequence is CASSATVSSYNEQFF. Here the CDR3 DNA reads TGTGCCAGCAGCGCAACAGTGAGCTCCTACAATGAGCAGTTCTTC. Based on the CDR3 plus reference TRBV7-6 and TRBJ2-1, the full variable domain is GAGVSQSPRYKVTKRGQDVALRCDPISGHVSLYWYRQALGQGPEFLTYFNYEAQQDKSGLPNDRFSAERPEGSISTLTIQRTEQRDSAMYRCASSATVSSYNEQFFGPGTRLTVL.

This clone has a single count. The rearrangement uses TRBV19 and TRBJ2-7, with TRBD1 identical over 8 bases. V shed 3 bases and J 2 bases; nucleotides not matched to a gene: 12. This CDR3 contains 17 residues. The germline CDR1 and CDR2 sequences are LNHDA and SQIVND (reference sequence). CDR3 coding DNA: TGTGCCAGTAGTATCTACGACAGGGGAACCCTAACCTACGAGCAGTACTTC. It specifies CASSIYDRGTLTYEQYF.

The chain carries TRBV7-3 and TRBJ2-1; maybe TRBD1 (5 bases). Trimming cost V 5 bases and J 7 bases, with 12 bases left between them. Per the germline V gene, CDR1 is SGHTA and CDR2 is FQGTGA. The CDR3 runs 13 residues. The CDR3 loop reads CASSHAPGNEQFF. The CDR3 region has the DNA TGTGCCAGCAGCCACGCCCCAGGGAATGAGCAGTTCTTC.

The chain combines TRBV19 with TRBJ2-7; D is perhaps TRBD1 (6 bases). CDR1 and CDR2 (germline): LNHDA, SQIVND (reference sequence). The V gene lost 7 bases and the J gene lost 2 bases, with 15 bases spanning the gap. This CDR3 is 14 amino acids long. The CDR3: CASKGSQGAYEQYF. The CDR3 DNA reads TGTGCCAGTAAAGGGTCACAGGGAGCCTACGAGCAGTACTTC.